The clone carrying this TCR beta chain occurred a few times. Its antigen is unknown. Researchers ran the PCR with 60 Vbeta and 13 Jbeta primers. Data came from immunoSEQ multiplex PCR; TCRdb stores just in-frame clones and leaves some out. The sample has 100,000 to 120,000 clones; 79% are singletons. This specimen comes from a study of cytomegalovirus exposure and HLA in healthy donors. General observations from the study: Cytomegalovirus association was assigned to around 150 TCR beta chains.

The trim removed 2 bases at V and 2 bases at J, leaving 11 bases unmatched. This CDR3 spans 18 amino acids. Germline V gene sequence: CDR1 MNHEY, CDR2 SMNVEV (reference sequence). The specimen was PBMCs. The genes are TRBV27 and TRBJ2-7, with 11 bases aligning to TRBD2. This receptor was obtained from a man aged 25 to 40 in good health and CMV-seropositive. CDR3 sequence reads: CASSLEVPDSGGAYEQYF. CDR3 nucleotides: TGTGCCAGCAGTTTAGAGGTCCCCGATAGCGGGGGGGCCTACGAGCAGTACTTC.